These 5 T cell receptor beta chains came from one sample sequenced in a study of T-cell reconstitution after alpha-beta-depleted transplantation in children. For TCRbeta, the library was prepared with unique molecular identifiers. TCRdb ran MiXCR on the PCR reads and lists one entry per CDR3 protein. The repertoire consists of roughly 150,000 distinct CDR3 sequences, with 11% occurring once and the leading ten covering about 12%. The material was PBMCs, obtained before TCRalphabeta/CD19-depleted stem cell transplant. The receptors come from a boy younger than 10 with acute myeloid leukemia, due to receive a stem cell transplant.

This clonotype was counted at least ten times. The CDR3 coding sequence is TGTGCCAGCAGCTTTTCCAGGAACAATGAGCAGTTCTTC. Translated: CASSFSRNNEQFF. The rearrangement joins TRBV11-2 to TRBJ2-1; D not certain. Germline lookup yields CDR1 SGHAT and CDR2 FQNNGV. V gave up 3 bases and J gave up 5 bases, with 8 bases separating them. The CDR3 runs to 13 residues.

With respect to this clonotype: This may arise from a read error, as a much more abundant clone is one base away. Since the CDR3 does not end with the conserved phenylalanine or tryptophan, this likely comes from a read error. The J gene is TRBJ2-5, the V gene TRBV3-1; 10 bases align to TRBD2. Germline values: CDR1 LGHDT, CDR2 YNNKEL (reference sequence). CDR3 length: 16 residues. Germline trimming cut 1 base from V and 2 bases from J; bases unmatched to any gene: 4. Here the CDR3 DNA reads TGTGCCAGCAGCCAAGCGGCTAGCGGGAGACAAGAGACCCAGTACTCC. Translated: CASSQAASGRQETQYS.

This clonotype was seen many times. The V call is TRBV29-1, the J call TRBJ2-2; D not certain. The germline V and J ends were trimmed by 4 bases and 2 bases, with 8 bases remaining between them. The CDR3 has 13 residues. The germline gives CDR1 SQVTM, CDR2 ANQGSEA. CDR3: CSVGSGNTGELFF. The CDR3 nucleotides read TGCAGCGTTGGAAGTGGAAACACCGGGGAGCTGTTTTTT.

This clonotype was seen many times. This chain connects TRBV5-1 to TRBJ2-4; no clear D gene. Germline assignment: CDR1 SGHRS and CDR2 YFSETQ. Trimming removed 0 bases at V and 5 bases at J, with 6 bases between. The CDR3 runs to 13 residues. The CDR3 DNA follows: TGCGCCAGCAGCTTGGGGTCAGAAAACATTCAGTACTTC. Its protein product is CASSLGSENIQYF.

This clonotype came up many times. This sequence joins TRBV5-1 and TRBJ2-2; either TRBD1 or TRBD2 may fit D (6 bases each). This CDR3 has 15 residues. The ends were cut back, 4 bases at V and 4 bases at J, with 14 bases in the middle. Per the germline V gene, CDR1 is SGHRS and CDR2 is YFSETQ. CDR3 coding DNA: TGCGCCAGCAGCCCCCTACGGGGGCGCACCGGGGAGCTGTTTTTT. Translated, it gives CASSPLRGRTGELFF. The full variable domain, rest sourced from reference TRBV5-1 and TRBJ2-2, is KAGVTQTPRYLIKTRGQQVTLSCSPISGHRSVSWYQQTPGQGLQFLFEYFSETQRNKGNFPGRFSGRQFSNSRSEMNVSTLELGDSALYLCASSPLRGRTGELFFGEGSRLTVL.